This TCR beta chain was captured in a study of T-cell memory formation after mild COVID-19. Study-wide points: The study found balanced CD4/CD8 in clones contracting day 15 to 85 and a CD4+ lean in later expanders.

About this clonotype itself: Its specificity is not known.

Each CDR3 protein gets one entry after TCRdb re-called the 5' RACE reads with MiXCR. The data show 350,000 to 500,000 distinct CDR3 sequences, with over 15% seen just once and around 8% held by the top ten. Germline lookup yields CDR1 SGHRS and CDR2 YFSETQ. This CDR3 spans 16 amino acids. The J segment lost 3 bases and the V segment lost 2 bases, leaving 7 bases of the junction unmatched. This clonotype was sampled from an adult woman who had mild COVID-19 (a few samples of this study predate the infection). Cell type and time point are not known. J is TRBJ2-3 and V is TRBV5-1, with 9 bases lining up with TRBD1. Input material: PBMCs or a T cell subset sorted from them (not recorded which). CDR3 in amino acids: CASSLLGQGGTDTQYF. The CDR3 DNA is TGCGCCAGCAGCTTATTGGGACAGGGCGGAACAGATACGCAGTATTTT.